Below, 27 T cell receptor beta chains from the same sample are listed, as sequenced in a study of tumor and adjacent non-tumor tissue in lung cancer. The library came from three nested PCR rounds adapted from ARM-PCR protocols. TCRdb reprocessed the multiplex PCR reads with MiXCR, giving one entry per CDR3 protein. The sample shows about 85,000 distinct CDR3 sequences, more than 60% of them seen only once. No cell sorting was done before RNA was extracted from the tissue. Material: lung tumor tissue. All receptors come from a man between 65 and 79 years old with non-small cell lung cancer.

About this clonotype: An end of the junction does not agree with germline; a read error may underlie this. This chain links TRBV6-1 with TRBJ2-5; no firm D call. The CDR3 sequence is 14 residues long. Per germline, CDR1 MNHNS and CDR2 SASEGT. The CDR3: CASNESGQQETQYF. The CDR3, as DNA: TGTGCCAGCAATGAATCCGGCCAACAAGAGACCCAGTACTTC.

Comments on this clonotype: This clone may be a read error of a much larger clone one base away. No conserved phenylalanine or tryptophan ends this CDR3, so it is likely a read error. This chain links TRBV5-1 with TRBJ2-7; D not resolved. The CDR3 extends over 12 amino acids. V lost 3 bases to trimming and J lost 2 bases, with 6 bases between them. Germline CDR1 SGHRS, CDR2 YFSETQ. In DNA form, the CDR3 reads TGCGCCAGCAGCTCCCCCACCTACGAGCAGTACCTC. The encoded protein is CASSSPTYEQYL.

The chain recombines TRBV15 with TRBJ2-3; 8 bases align to TRBD2. This CDR3 is 16 amino acids long. The V gene's germline CDR1 is LNHNV and CDR2 YYDKDF (reference sequence). The V and J ends lost 6 bases and 2 bases, in that order; junction bases with no gene match: 10. In nucleotides, the CDR3 is TGTGCCACCAGTAAGGAAGCGGGGGCCCTCACAGATACGCAGTATTTT. Encoded protein: CATSKEAGALTDTQYF.

This clonotype was seen many times. This chain joins TRBV10-2 and TRBJ1-1; 8 nucleotides align to TRBD1. Germline CDR1 is WSHSY and CDR2 is SAAADI. The CDR3 loop spans 14 amino acids. J gave up 1 base and V 7 bases, and 5 bases lay outside the gene matches. The CDR3 DNA sequence: TGCGCCAGCAATGGCAGGGGGCCGAACACTGAAGCTTTCTTT. It yields the protein CASNGRGPNTEAFF.

This clonotype appeared many times. The rearrangement uses TRBV7-8 and TRBJ1-1, with D possibly TRBD1 on 5 matching bases. Germline V gene sequence: CDR1 SGHVS, CDR2 FQNEAQ. This CDR3 has 14 residues. Trimming stripped 4 bases from V and 0 bases from J, with 9 bases between. CDR3 region: CASSSGHLNTEAFF. The DNA of the CDR3 is TGTGCCAGCAGCTCAGGACATTTGAACACTGAAGCTTTCTTT.

This clonotype showed up many times. The V gene is TRBV20-1, the J gene TRBJ1-4; the D gene is possibly TRBD1 (5 bases). The CDR3 is made up of 14 amino acids. With 6 bases removed from V and 7 bases from J, the gap between germline ends came to 18 bases. Germline assignment: CDR1 DFQATT and CDR2 SNEGSKA (reference sequence). CDR3 in DNA: TGCAGTGCCACGGAGCGGAGGGGAGGTGAAAAACTGTTTTTT. Translating gives CSATERRGGEKLFF.

This clonotype showed up many times. The V and J genes are TRBV5-4 and TRBJ2-2, with D uncertain. The germline gives CDR1 SGHNT, CDR2 YYREEE (reference sequence). This CDR3 is built from 14 residues. V lost 3 bases to trimming and J lost 6 bases, with 12 bases between them. CDR3 amino acids: CASSSATQSGELFF. DNA of the CDR3: TGTGCCAGCAGCTCAGCCACCCAGTCCGGGGAGCTGTTTTTT.

This clonotype appeared once. Here the CDR3 omits its conserved ending phenylalanine or tryptophan, so a read error is the likely source. This chain connects TRBV11-2 to TRBJ2-2, with D tentatively TRBD1 (5 bases). Germline CDR1 is SGHAT and CDR2 is FQNNGV. The CDR3 is 15 residues long. The CDR3 nucleotides are TGTACCAGCAGCTTATTAAGGGGTAGTACCGGGGAGCTGTTTTAT. It is translated as CTSSLLRGSTGELFY.

On this clonotype itself: An end of the junction does not agree with germline; a read error may underlie this. The chain has TRBV20-1 and TRBJ1-2; 11 bases align to TRBD1. This CDR3 has 17 amino acids. Germline-derived CDR1 and CDR2 are DFQATT and SNEGSKA (reference sequence). The DNA for the CDR3 is TGCAGTGTTAGAGAACCCCCAACCCCGGGACAGGGGGATGGCTACACCTTC. Translated: CSVREPPTPGQGDGYTF.

Details on this clonotype: The junction shows a germline mismatch at one end, possibly a read error. The chain recombines TRBV6-5 with TRBJ2-1; no clear D. Germline CDR1 MNHEY, CDR2 SVGAGI. The CDR3 totals 15 residues. CDR3 sequence reads: CASRQEIHSYSEQFF. For the CDR3, the DNA is TGTGCCAGCAGGCAGGAGATACATTCCTACAGTGAGCAGTTCTTC.

A word on this clonotype: At one end, the junction sequence differs from germline, possibly due to a read error. V gene TRBV28 combines with J gene TRBJ1-1; TRBD1 matches at 10 bases. Germline CDR1 and CDR2: MDHEN and SYDVKM. This CDR3 comprises 18 residues. CDR3 amino acids: CASSLGSGQGLLNTDAFF. The CDR3 DNA reads as TGTGCCAGCAGTTTAGGATCGGGACAGGGGTTACTGAACACTGATGCTTTCTTC. The complete variable domain, with remaining parts taken from reference TRBV28 and TRBJ1-1, reads DVKVTQSSRYLVKRTGEKVFLECVQDMDHENMFWYRQDPGLGLRLIYFSYDVKMKEKGDIPEGYSVSREKKERFSLILESASTNQTSMYLCASSLGSGQGLLNTDAFFGQGTRLTVV.

V usage is TRBV11-3 and J usage is TRBJ1-2, with D unclear. Germline CDR1 is SGHNT and CDR2 is YENEEA. The CDR3 has 13 residues. V lost 3 bases, J lost 11 bases, and 16 bases lay in between. CDR3 region: CASSFSGDASYTF. In DNA, the CDR3 is TGTGCCAGCAGCTTTAGCGGGGATGCAAGTTACACCTTC.

In regard to this clonotype: The junction and the germline gene differ at one end; a read error may be behind it. This rearrangement joins TRBV11-3 to TRBJ2-1; 12 bases map to TRBD2. Germline V gene data show CDR1 as SGHNT and CDR2 as YENEEA. The CDR3 sequence is 17 residues long. Here the CDR3 reads CASSLGPARTSGMEQFF. The CDR3 DNA reads TGCGCCAGCAGCTTAGGCCCCGCCAGGACTAGCGGGATGGAGCAGTTCTTC.

Points on this clonotype: Given a much more abundant clone one base away, this may be a read error. The rearrangement links TRBV28 to TRBJ1-4; D might be TRBD1 (6 bases). Germline V gene sequence: CDR1 MDHEN, CDR2 SYDVKM. V lost 7 bases, J lost 8 bases, and 20 bases lay in between. The CDR3 covers 15 residues. The CDR3 here is CASTPSGGAREKLFF. The CDR3 nucleotides are TGTGCCAGCACTCCCTCTGGGGGGGCTCGGGAAAAACTGTTTTTT. The full variable domain, rest sourced from reference TRBV28 and TRBJ1-4, is DVKVTQSSRYLVKRTGEKVFLECVQDMDHENMFWYRQDPGLGLRLIYFSYDVKMKEKGDIPEGYSVSREKKERFSLILESASTNQTSMYLCASTPSGGAREKLFFGSGTQLSVL.

This clonotype was found once. A clone one base away is much larger, so this may be a read error. V gene TRBV14 combines with J gene TRBJ2-7; unclear D gene. Germline V gene sequence: CDR1 SGHDN, CDR2 FVKESK. The CDR3 is 11 residues long. CDR3 coding DNA: TGTACCAGCAGCCAATCCTACGAGCAGTACTTC. Translation gives CTSSQSYEQYF.

The sample holds a few counts of this clonotype. V and J are TRBV5-1 and TRBJ2-3; D unresolved. Looked up from germline, CDR1 is SGHRS and CDR2 is YFSETQ. The CDR3 length is 14 residues. V was shortened by 0 bases and J by 2 bases, with 7 bases between the two germline ends. As DNA, the CDR3 is TGCGCCAGCAGCTTGGATGGAGTCACAGATACGCAGTATTTT. It translates to CASSLDGVTDTQYF. The full variable domain, its missing parts supplied by reference TRBV5-1 and TRBJ2-3, is KAGVTQTPRYLIKTRGQQVTLSCSPISGHRSVSWYQQTPGQGLQFLFEYFSETQRNKGNFPGRFSGRQFSNSRSEMNVSTLELGDSALYLCASSLDGVTDTQYFGPGTRLTVL.

The table lists this clonotype with a few counts. One end of the junction fails to match germline, which may point to a read error. The genes are TRBV20-1 and TRBJ2-5; D is unresolved. CDR1 and CDR2 (germline): DFQATT, SNEGSKA (reference sequence). The CDR3 totals 14 residues. The CDR3: CSAREVGLGETKYF. The DNA of the CDR3 is TGCAGTGCTAGAGAAGTAGGTCTTGGTGAGACCAAGTACTTC.

As regards this clonotype: Its ends do not fully match the called genes, so a read error is possible. CDR3 nucleotide sequence: TGCGTCAGCAACTGGGATCCGGGAACTTACGAGCAGTACTTC. Its protein is CVSNWDPGTYEQYF. The chain employs TRBV5-1 and TRBJ2-7; D might be TRBD2 (5 bases). The germline V gene has CDR1 SGHRS and CDR2 YFSETQ. CDR3 length: 14 amino acids.

Concerning this clonotype itself: Mismatch with germline at one junction end may stem from a read error. The genes are TRBV12-3 or TRBV12-4 and TRBJ2-3; possible D gene TRBD2, 6 bases. The CDR3 has 14 amino acids. As DNA, the CDR3 is TGTACCAGCAGTTTCGCGGGACTCACAGATACGCAGTATTTT. Its translation: CTSSFAGLTDTQYF.

On this clonotype: Compared with germline, one end of the junction differs, possibly owing to a read error. This chain joins TRBV28 and TRBJ1-6; TRBD1 is a possible D gene (5 bases). Germline V CDR1 and CDR2: MDHEN, SYDVKM. CDR3 size: 15 residues. The CDR3 sequence is CASESDSPTNLPLHF. The CDR3 DNA reads TGTGCCAGCGAGAGCGACAGCCCGACTAATTTACCCCTCCACTTT.

This clonotype came up once. The junction does not match germline at one end; this may be a read error. The CDR3 nucleotides are TGTGCCGGCAGCCAACTCACGGGAAACATTCAATACTTC. Protein: CAGSQLTGNIQYF. This rearrangement joins TRBV11-2 to TRBJ2-4; D is perhaps TRBD2 (5 bases). Germline V lookup: CDR1 SGHAT, CDR2 FQNNGV. CDR3 length: 13 amino acids.

Comments on this clonotype: The junction shows a germline mismatch at one end, possibly a read error. This chain joins TRBV6-5 and TRBJ1-1, with D perhaps matching TRBD1 (6 bases). The germline gives CDR1 MNHEY, CDR2 SVGAGI. This CDR3 has 14 residues. DNA of the CDR3: TGTGCCAGCACTAGGCAGGGGTTAGGAACTGGAGCTTTCTTT. It specifies CASTRQGLGTGAFF.

Concerning this clonotype: An end of the junction does not agree with germline; a read error may underlie this. This sequence joins TRBV5-5 and TRBJ2-5; maybe TRBD2 (5 bases). The V gene's germline CDR1 is SGHKS and CDR2 YYEKEE (reference sequence). The CDR3 contains 12 residues. CDR3 DNA: TGTGCCAACAGCGGTTCCGCGAGGGCCCCGTACTTC. Translation: CANSGSARAPYF.

Note on this clonotype: Mismatch with germline at one junction end may stem from a read error. The gene calls are TRBV4-1 and TRBJ2-1; TRBD1 matches 7 bases. The CDR3 is 17 residues long. Germline V CDR1 and CDR2: MGHRA, YSYEKL. The CDR3 DNA is TGCGCCAGCAGCCAAGTTGCTAGAGGGGGCGTATACAACGAGCAGTTCTTC. Translated, it gives CASSQVARGGVYNEQFF.

A word on this clonotype: Its ends do not fully match the called genes, so a read error is possible. This chain links TRBV6-6 with TRBJ1-6; a weak D match, TRBD1 (6 bases). Germline V lookup: CDR1 MNHNY, CDR2 SVGAGI (reference sequence). CDR3 length equals 14 residues. This chain's CDR3 is CASCYPGVDSPLHF. The CDR3, as DNA: TGTGCCAGCTGTTATCCAGGGGTGGATTCACCCCTCCATTTT.

To note about this clonotype: At one end, the junction sequence differs from germline, possibly due to a read error. The gene calls are TRBV20-1 and TRBJ1-1, with D unresolved. CDR1 and CDR2 (germline): DFQATT, SNEGSKA (reference sequence). CDR3 length equals 11 residues. For the CDR3, the DNA is TGCAGTGTTAGACCGACAATTGAAGTTTTCTTT. This encodes CSVRPTIEVFF.

About this clonotype: One end of the junction does not line up with germline, which may come from a read error. J is TRBJ2-7 and V is TRBV4-1; D is possibly TRBD1 or TRBD2 (6 bases each). The germline gives CDR1 MGHRA, CDR2 YSYEKL. The CDR3 totals 14 residues. This CDR3 reads CASSQGRDKWEQYF. The CDR3, as DNA: TGCGCCAGCAGCCAAGGGCGGGACAAGTGGGAGCAATACTTC.